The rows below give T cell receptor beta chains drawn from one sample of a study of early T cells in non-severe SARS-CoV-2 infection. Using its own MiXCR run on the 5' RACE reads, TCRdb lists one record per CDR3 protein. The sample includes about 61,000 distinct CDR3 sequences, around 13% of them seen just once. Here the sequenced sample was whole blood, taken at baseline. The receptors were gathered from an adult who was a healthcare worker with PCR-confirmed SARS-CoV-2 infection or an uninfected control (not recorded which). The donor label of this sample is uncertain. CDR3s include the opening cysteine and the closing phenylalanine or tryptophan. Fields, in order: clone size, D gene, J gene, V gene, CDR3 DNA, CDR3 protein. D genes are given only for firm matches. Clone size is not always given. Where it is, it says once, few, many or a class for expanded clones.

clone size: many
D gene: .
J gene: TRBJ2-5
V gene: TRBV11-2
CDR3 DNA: TGTGCCAGCAGCCCCCTGAGTGGGGCTCGGCGGACACAAGAGACCCAGTACTTC
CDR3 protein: CASSPLSGARRTQETQYF

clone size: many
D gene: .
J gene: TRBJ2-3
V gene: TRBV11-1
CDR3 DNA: TGTGCCAGCAGCAAACTTGATACGCAGTATTTT
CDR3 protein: CASSKLDTQYF

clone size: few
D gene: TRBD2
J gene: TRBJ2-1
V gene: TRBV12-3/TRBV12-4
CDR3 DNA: TGTGCCAGCAGTCCCTCATGGGGGGGTTACAATGAGCAGTTCTTC
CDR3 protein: CASSPSWGGYNEQFF

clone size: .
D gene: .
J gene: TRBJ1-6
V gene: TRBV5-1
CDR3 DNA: TGCGCCAGCAGCTTGGACAGGAGCTCCTATAATTCACCCCTCCACTTT
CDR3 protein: CASSLDRSSYNSPLHF

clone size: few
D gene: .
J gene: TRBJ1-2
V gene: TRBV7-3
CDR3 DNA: TGTGCCAGCTCACTCCACCAGGGGACGATAAGGACCTTC
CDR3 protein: CASSLHQGTIRTF

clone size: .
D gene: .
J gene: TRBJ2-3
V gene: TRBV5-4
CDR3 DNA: TGTGCCAGCAGCAAACGGACTTCACGGGGCACAGATACGCAGTATTTT
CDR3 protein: CASSKRTSRGTDTQYF

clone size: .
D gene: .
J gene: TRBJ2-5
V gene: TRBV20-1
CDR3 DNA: TGCAGTGCTAACGGACAGCAAGAGACCCAGTACTTC
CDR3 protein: CSANGQQETQYF

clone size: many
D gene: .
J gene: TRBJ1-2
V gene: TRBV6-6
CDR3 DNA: TGTGCCAGCAGTTACTCGCCGAGGGACGGGGATGGCTACACCTTC
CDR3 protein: CASSYSPRDGDGYTF

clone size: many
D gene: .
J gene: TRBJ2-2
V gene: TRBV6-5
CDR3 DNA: TGTGCCAGCAGGTTGGGAACCGGGGAGCTGTTTTTT
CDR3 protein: CASRLGTGELFF

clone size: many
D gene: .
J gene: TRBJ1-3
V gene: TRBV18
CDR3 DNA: TGTGCCAGCTCACCAATACCGGGAATCTCTGGAAACACCATATATTTT
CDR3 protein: CASSPIPGISGNTIYF

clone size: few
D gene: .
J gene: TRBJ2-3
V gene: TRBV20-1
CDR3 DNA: TGCAGTGCTAAGGGAAGGAGCACAGATACGCAGTATTTT
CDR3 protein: CSAKGRSTDTQYF

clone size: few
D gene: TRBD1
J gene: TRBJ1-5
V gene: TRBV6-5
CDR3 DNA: TGTGCCAGCAGTTCAACACAGGGGTATAGCAATCAGCCCCAGCATTTT
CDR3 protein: CASSSTQGYSNQPQHF

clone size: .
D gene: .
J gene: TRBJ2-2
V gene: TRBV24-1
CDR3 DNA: TGTGCCACCAGTGATTTACAAGACACGAACACCGGGGAGCTGTTTTTT
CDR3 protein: CATSDLQDTNTGELFF

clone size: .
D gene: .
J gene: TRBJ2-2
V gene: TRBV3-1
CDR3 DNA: TGTGCCAGCAGCCATATCGGGGAGCTGTTTTTT
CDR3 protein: CASSHIGELFF

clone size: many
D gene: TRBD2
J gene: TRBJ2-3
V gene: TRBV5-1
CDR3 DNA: TGCGCCAGCAGCGAGGGACTAGCGGGGCCCTCTAGCACAGATACGCAGTATTTT
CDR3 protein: CASSEGLAGPSSTDTQYF

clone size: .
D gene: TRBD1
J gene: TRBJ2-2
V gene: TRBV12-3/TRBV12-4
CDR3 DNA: TGTGCCAGCAGTTGGGGGACAGCCCTGACCGGGGAGCTGTTTTTT
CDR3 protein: CASSWGTALTGELFF

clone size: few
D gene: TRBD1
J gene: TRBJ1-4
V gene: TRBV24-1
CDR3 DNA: TGTGCCACCAGTGATCCCCGGGACAGGGGCGGAAAACTGTTTTTT
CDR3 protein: CATSDPRDRGGKLFF

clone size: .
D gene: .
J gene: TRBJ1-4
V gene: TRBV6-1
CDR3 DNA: TGTGCCAGCAGTGATTTAGGCTCAACTAATGAAAAACTGTTTTTT
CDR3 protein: CASSDLGSTNEKLFF

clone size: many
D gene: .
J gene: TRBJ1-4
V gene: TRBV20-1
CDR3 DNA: TGCAGTGCCAAGGAGGGAAATGAAAAACTGTTTTTT
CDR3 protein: CSAKEGNEKLFF

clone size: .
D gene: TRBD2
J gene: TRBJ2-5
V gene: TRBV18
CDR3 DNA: TGTGCCAGCTCACCGACTAGCGGGGGGCCACAAGAGACCCAGTACTTC
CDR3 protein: CASSPTSGGPQETQYF

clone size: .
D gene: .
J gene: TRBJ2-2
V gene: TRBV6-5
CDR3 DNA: TGTGCCAGCAGTTACTCGGCCGACCCTCCAGTTAACACCGGGGAGCTGTTTTTT
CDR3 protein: CASSYSADPPVNTGELFF

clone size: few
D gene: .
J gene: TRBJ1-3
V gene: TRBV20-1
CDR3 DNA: TGCAGTGCAATCCGGGCCTCCAGCTCTGGAAACACCATATATTTT
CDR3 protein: CSAIRASSSGNTIYF

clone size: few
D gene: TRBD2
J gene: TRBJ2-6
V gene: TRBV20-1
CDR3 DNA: TGCAGTGCTAGAGAGGGAGGGACTGGGGCCAACGTCCTGACTTTC
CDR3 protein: CSAREGGTGANVLTF

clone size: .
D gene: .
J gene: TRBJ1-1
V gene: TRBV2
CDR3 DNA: TGTGCCAGCAGTGAGATGTTGGGGGCCACTGAAGCTTTCTTT
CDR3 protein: CASSEMLGATEAFF

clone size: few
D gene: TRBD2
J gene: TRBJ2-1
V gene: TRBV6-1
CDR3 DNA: TGTGCCAGCAGTGAACTAGCGGGTTCCAATGAGCAGTTCTTC
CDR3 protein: CASSELAGSNEQFF

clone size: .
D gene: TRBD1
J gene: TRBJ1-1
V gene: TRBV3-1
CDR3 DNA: TGTGCCAGCAGGTCCCGGGACAGTTTGAACACTGAAGCTTTCTTT
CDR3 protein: CASRSRDSLNTEAFF

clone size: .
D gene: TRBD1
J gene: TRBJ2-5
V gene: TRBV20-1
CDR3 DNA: TGCAGTGCTAACCCGGGACAGTCATCGGGGACCCAGTACTTC
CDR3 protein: CSANPGQSSGTQYF

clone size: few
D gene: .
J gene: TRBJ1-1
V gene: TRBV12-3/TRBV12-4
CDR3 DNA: TGTGCCAGCAGTCTAAAAGGCGGATTGAACACTGAAGCTTTCTTT
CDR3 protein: CASSLKGGLNTEAFF

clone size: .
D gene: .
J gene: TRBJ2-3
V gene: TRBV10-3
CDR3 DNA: TGTGCCATCAGTAAGGATCACACAGGGACAGATACGCAGTATTTT
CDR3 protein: CAISKDHTGTDTQYF

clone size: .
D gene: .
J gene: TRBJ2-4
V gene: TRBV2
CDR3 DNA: TGTGCCAGCAGTGAAGTTCGGAGAGCCAAAAACATTCAGTACTTC
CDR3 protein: CASSEVRRAKNIQYF

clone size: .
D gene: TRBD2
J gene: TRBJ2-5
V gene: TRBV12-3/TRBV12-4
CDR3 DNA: TGTGCCAGCAGCCCTGGACTAGCGGGGGGGAAAGAGACCCAGTACTTC
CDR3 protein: CASSPGLAGGKETQYF

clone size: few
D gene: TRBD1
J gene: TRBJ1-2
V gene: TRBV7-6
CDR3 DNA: TGTGCCAGCAGCTTAGAGCAGGGGGAGGATGGCTACACCTTC
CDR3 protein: CASSLEQGEDGYTF

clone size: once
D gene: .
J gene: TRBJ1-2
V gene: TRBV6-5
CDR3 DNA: TGTGCCAGCAGTTACTTAGGGTATGGCTACACCTTC
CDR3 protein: CASSYLGYGYTF

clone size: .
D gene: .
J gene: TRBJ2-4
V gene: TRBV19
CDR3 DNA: TGTGCCAGTAGTACGACAGAAGTTATCGACATTCAGTACTTC
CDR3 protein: CASSTTEVIDIQYF

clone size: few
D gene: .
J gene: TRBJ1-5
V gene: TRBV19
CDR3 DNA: TGTGCCAGTAGTATTGTCCCACCGGGCCAGCCCCAGCATTTT
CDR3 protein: CASSIVPPGQPQHF

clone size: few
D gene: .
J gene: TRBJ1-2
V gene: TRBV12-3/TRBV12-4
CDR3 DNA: TGTGCCAGCAAACGGGGGGGTGACTATGGCTACACCTTC
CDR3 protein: CASKRGGDYGYTF

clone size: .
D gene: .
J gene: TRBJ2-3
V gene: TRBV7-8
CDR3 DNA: TGTGCCAGCAGCTTATTGGGGGGCGAAGATACGCAGTATTTT
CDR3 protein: CASSLLGGEDTQYF

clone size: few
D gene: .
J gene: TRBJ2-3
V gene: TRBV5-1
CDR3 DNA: TGCGCCAGCAGCTTGATGGCACGGGGAAACACAGATACGCAGTATTTT
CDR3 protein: CASSLMARGNTDTQYF

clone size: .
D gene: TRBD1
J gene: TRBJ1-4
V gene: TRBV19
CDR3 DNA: TGTGCCAGTAGCTGGGACAGAACTAATGAAAAACTGTTTTTT
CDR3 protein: CASSWDRTNEKLFF

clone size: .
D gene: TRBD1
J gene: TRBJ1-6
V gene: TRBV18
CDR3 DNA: TGTGCCAGCTCAACCGGCGTTCAGGGGGCGCGGTCGAATTCACCCCTCCACTTT
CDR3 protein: CASSTGVQGARSNSPLHF

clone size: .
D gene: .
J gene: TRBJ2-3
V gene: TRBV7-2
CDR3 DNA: TGTGCCAGCAGCCTAGGCGCTGTTGCGGGGACAGATACGCAGTATTTT
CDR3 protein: CASSLGAVAGTDTQYF

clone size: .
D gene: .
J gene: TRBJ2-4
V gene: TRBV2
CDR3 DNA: TGTGCCAGCAGTGAGGTCAGGGGGGACATTCAGTACTTC
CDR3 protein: CASSEVRGDIQYF

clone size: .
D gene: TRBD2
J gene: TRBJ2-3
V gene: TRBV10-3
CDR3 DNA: TGTGCCATCAGTGAGTCTGCGGGGGGGACGGCAGATACGCAGTATTTT
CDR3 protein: CAISESAGGTADTQYF

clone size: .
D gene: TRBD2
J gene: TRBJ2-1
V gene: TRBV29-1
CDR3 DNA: TGCAGCGTTGAAGATCGACCTAGCGGGAGTAATGAGCAGTTCTTC
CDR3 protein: CSVEDRPSGSNEQFF

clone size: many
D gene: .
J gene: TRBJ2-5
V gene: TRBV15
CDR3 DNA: TGTGCCACCAGCAGAGCGCTTGGGGGTAAAGAGACCCAGTACTTC
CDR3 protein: CATSRALGGKETQYF

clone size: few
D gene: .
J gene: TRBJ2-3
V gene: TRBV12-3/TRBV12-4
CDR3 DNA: TGTGCCAGCAGTCATTACAGGGAAACAGATACGCAGTATTTT
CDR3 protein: CASSHYRETDTQYF